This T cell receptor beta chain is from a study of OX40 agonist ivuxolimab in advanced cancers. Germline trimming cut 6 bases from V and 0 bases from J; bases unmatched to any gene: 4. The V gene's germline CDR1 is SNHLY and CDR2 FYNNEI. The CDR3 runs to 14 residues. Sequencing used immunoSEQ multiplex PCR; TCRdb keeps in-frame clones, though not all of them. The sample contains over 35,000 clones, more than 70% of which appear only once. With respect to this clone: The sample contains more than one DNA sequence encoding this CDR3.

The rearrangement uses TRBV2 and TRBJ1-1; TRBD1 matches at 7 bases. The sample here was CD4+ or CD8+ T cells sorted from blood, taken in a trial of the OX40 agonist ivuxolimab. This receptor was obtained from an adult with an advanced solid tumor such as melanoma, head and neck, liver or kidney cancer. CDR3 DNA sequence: TGTGCCAGCAGCGCGGGACAGTTGAACACTGAAGCTTTCTTT. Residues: CASSAGQLNTEAFF.